This T cell receptor (beta chain) originates from a study of T-cell memory formation after mild COVID-19. TCRdb passed the 5' RACE reads through MiXCR, listing each CDR3 protein once. Of around 400,000 distinct CDR3 sequences in the sample, 20% to 25% were seen once. Findings and limits, study-wide: Within pre-infection memory, some responding clones were found, suggesting cross-reactive memory joined.

This clonotype was detected a few times. Antigen specificity is unknown. Sequenced sample: PBMCs or a T cell subset sorted from them (not recorded which). The clonotype was recovered from an adult woman who had mild COVID-19 (a few samples of this study predate the infection). Cell type and time point are not known.

The DNA for the CDR3 is TGTGCCAGCAGCTTAAGTTTAGCGGGAGGAGGCGATGAGCAGTTCTTC. It is translated as CASSLSLAGGGDEQFF. The chain combines TRBV7-6 with TRBJ2-1, with TRBD2 matching over 10 bases. V trimming: 2 bases; J trimming: 8 bases; junction bases outside the gene matches: 9. The CDR3 consists of 16 residues. Germline V gene sequence: CDR1 SGHVS, CDR2 FNYEAQ. Full variable domain (missing parts from reference TRBV7-6 and TRBJ2-1): GAGVSQSPRYKVTKRGQDVALRCDPISGHVSLYWYRQALGQGPEFLTYFNYEAQQDKSGLPNDRFSAERPEGSISTLTIQRTEQRDSAMYRCASSLSLAGGGDEQFFGPGTRLTVL.